This T cell receptor (beta chain) emerged from a study of neoadjuvant anti-PD-1 for oral cavity cancer. Some clones are missing from TCRdb's copy, which holds only in-frame ones; the method was immunoSEQ multiplex PCR. Of approximately 21,000 clones listed, 45% are singletons. Described time point: after neoadjuvant nivolumab, at surgical resection. The receptor was isolated from a person aged 35-79 years with oral cavity squamous cell carcinoma. The sample was tumor tissue, taken after nivolumab (anti-PD-1) treatment.

The CDR3 DNA reads TGTGCCAGCAGCTTAGCGATCCCCACCGGGGAGCTGTTTTTT. Its translation is CASSLAIPTGELFF. The rearrangement uses TRBV7-9 and TRBJ2-2; D not resolved. Germline V CDR1 and CDR2: SEHNR, FQNEAQ (reference sequence). The ends were cut back, 0 bases at V and 4 bases at J, with 6 bases in the middle. There are 14 residues in the CDR3.